A single sample gave rise to the 29 T cell receptor beta chains below, sequenced in a study of blood T cell repertoires in COVID-19 (TCRdb year 2020). The protocol used for the library was the immunoSEQ multiplex PCR assay. TCRdb provides this immuneACCESS table in a form limited to in-frame rearrangements. Some clones are lacking; in checked studies, under half of them reflect an unresolved V gene, and why the rest are absent is not known. The sample includes 150,000 to 200,000 clones, with around 83% observed a single time. About 6% of the sample is held by the ten biggest clonotypes. The sample taken for sequencing was peripheral blood. The source is a woman in her thirties or forties with acute or convalescent COVID-19.

This clone was recorded only once. The chain has TRBV28 and TRBJ2-7, with D tentatively TRBD1 (5 bases). Germline lookup yields CDR1 MDHEN and CDR2 SYDVKM. The CDR3 has 15 amino acids. Deletions cut 4 bases from V and 2 bases from J, with 15 bases between. CDR3 DNA: TGTGCCAGCAGTTCCAGACAGTCGCCAACCTACGAGCAGTACTTC. Encoded protein: CASSSRQSPTYEQYF. The full variable domain, its missing parts supplied by reference TRBV28 and TRBJ2-7, is DVKVTQSSRYLVKRTGEKVFLECVQDMDHENMFWYRQDPGLGLRLIYFSYDVKMKEKGDIPEGYSVSREKKERFSLILESASTNQTSMYLCASSSRQSPTYEQYFGPGTRLTVT.

The chain employs TRBV30 and TRBJ2-7; TRBD1 agrees at 9 bases. Looked up from germline, CDR1 is GTSNPN and CDR2 is SVGIG (reference sequence). The J segment lost 4 bases and the V segment lost 0 bases, leaving 7 bases of the junction unmatched. The CDR3 runs 15 residues. CDR3 DNA sequence: TGTGCCTGGAGTGTCGGGACAGGGACGCGGTACGAGCAGTACTTC. As protein: CAWSVGTGTRYEQYF.

The chain carries TRBV30 and TRBJ2-2; D gene uncertain. Germline V gene data show CDR1 as GTSNPN and CDR2 as SVGIG (reference sequence). The CDR3 contains 11 residues. The germline V and J ends were trimmed by 2 bases and 5 bases, with 3 bases remaining between them. In DNA, the CDR3 is TGTGCCTGGAGTTCTACCGGGGAGCTGTTTTTT. Its translation is CAWSSTGELFF.

The rearrangement links TRBV9 to TRBJ2-1; 7 bases line up with TRBD2. From germline, CDR1 is SGDLS and CDR2 YYNGEE. J lost 0 bases, V lost 0 bases, and 6 bases had no gene match. There are 17 residues in the CDR3. This CDR3 reads CASSVGRGSTSYNEQFF. The CDR3 DNA is TGTGCCAGCAGCGTAGGACGCGGGAGTACCTCCTACAATGAGCAGTTCTTC.

This chain links TRBV5-6 with TRBJ1-1; D is unresolved. V lost 3 bases to trimming and J lost 4 bases, with 7 bases between them. The CDR3 runs 12 residues. The germline gives CDR1 SGHDT, CDR2 YYEEEE. The chain's CDR3 is CASSSGITEAFF. The CDR3 DNA follows: TGTGCCAGCAGCTCGGGGATCACTGAAGCTTTCTTT.

This chain uses TRBV25-1 with TRBJ2-3; 7 nucleotides match TRBD1. V lost 4 bases to trimming and J lost 1 base; unmatched junction nucleotides: 14. The germline gives CDR1 MGHDK, CDR2 SYGVNS. The CDR3 sequence is 18 residues long. CDR3 nucleotides: TGTGCCAGCAGTGCACAGAGACAGGGAAGTAAAGGCACAGATACGCAGTATTTT. Its translation is CASSAQRQGSKGTDTQYF.

The chain employs TRBV27 and TRBJ2-1, with 7 bases lining up with TRBD2. The length of the CDR3 is 15 residues. The germline V gene has CDR1 MNHEY and CDR2 SMNVEV (reference sequence). Trimming took 1 base from V and 7 from J; bases not matched to a gene: 7. This CDR3 is CASSLFGGRENEQFF. CDR3 nucleotides: TGTGCCAGCAGTTTATTCGGCGGGAGAGAAAATGAGCAGTTCTTC.

V is TRBV10-3 and J is TRBJ1-1; TRBD1 agrees at 7 bases. V lost 6 bases to trimming and J lost 2 bases; unmatched junction nucleotides: 6. The CDR3 spans 14 residues. CDR1 and CDR2 from the germline V gene are ENHRY and SYGVKD. The CDR3 region is CAIREGQRNTEAFF. CDR3 nucleotides: TGTGCCATCAGAGAGGGACAGCGTAACACTGAAGCTTTCTTT.

The sample holds a few counts of this clone. The chain uses TRBV7-3 and TRBJ2-2; possible D gene TRBD2, 7 bases. V dropped 1 base and J dropped 6 bases, with 18 bases sitting between them. The CDR3 loop spans 17 amino acids. Germline V CDR1 and CDR2: SGHTA, FQGTGA. CDR3 DNA: TGTGCCAGCAGCTTAAGGGGTGCGGGGGCCCTCGCCGGGGAGCTGTTTTTT. Its protein is CASSLRGAGALAGELFF. The full variable domain, completed using reference TRBV7-3 and TRBJ2-2, is GAGVSQTPSNKVTEKGKYVELRCDPISGHTALYWYRQSLGQGPEFLIYFQGTGAADDSGLPNDRFFAVRPEGSVSTLKIQRTERGDSAVYLCASSLRGAGALAGELFFGEGSRLTVL.

This clone was seen once. The rearrangement joins TRBV29-1 to TRBJ2-1, with 9 bases aligning to TRBD2. This CDR3 is built from 15 residues. CDR1 SQVTM and CDR2 ANQGSEA come from the germline V gene. V lost 8 bases, J lost 6 bases, and 14 bases stayed unmatched. The CDR3 DNA reads TGCAGCACCACCGGGGCGGGGGGGACATTCAATGAGCAGTTCTTC. As protein: CSTTGAGGTFNEQFF.

The rearrangement uses TRBV5-8 and TRBJ2-7; TRBD1 agrees at 8 bases. V shed 3 bases, J shed 1 base, and the junction held 6 bases outside the gene matches. The CDR3 is 15 amino acids. Germline loops: CDR1 SGHTS, CDR2 YDEGEE. CDR3 region: CASSSGTGPSYEQYF. The CDR3 DNA sequence: TGTGCCAGCAGCTCCGGGACAGGACCGTCCTACGAGCAGTACTTC.

This clone was detected only a few times. J is TRBJ1-3 and V is TRBV18, with TRBD1 identical over 9 bases. Trimming took 4 bases from V and 6 from J; bases not matched to a gene: 10. CDR3 size: 16 residues. From germline, CDR1 is KGHSH and CDR2 LQKENI. CDR3 in DNA: TGTGCCAGCTCACAAACCGGGACAGGGCGAGAAAACACCATATATTTT. This translates into CASSQTGTGRENTIYF.

This clone has a single count. The V gene is TRBV18, the J gene TRBJ1-1, with D possibly being TRBD1 (6 bases). Germline V gives CDR1 KGHSH, CDR2 LQKENI. The V gene lost 4 bases and the J gene lost 3 bases, with 9 bases spanning the gap. The CDR3 is made up of 13 amino acids. The CDR3 nucleotides are TGTGCCAGCTCACTCGGGGGGCACACTGAAGCTTTCTTT. It is translated as CASSLGGHTEAFF.

The rearrangement links TRBV7-8 to TRBJ2-3; TRBD2 matches 7 bases. This CDR3 has 19 amino acids. Trimming cost V 7 bases and J 0 bases; bases outside gene matches: 19. Looked up from germline, CDR1 is SGHVS and CDR2 is FQNEAQ. The CDR3 sequence: CASIPAIIRKAGSTDTQYF. The DNA for the CDR3 is TGTGCCAGCATCCCAGCCATCATTAGGAAAGCGGGAAGCACAGATACGCAGTATTTT.

The V and J genes are TRBV7-9 and TRBJ1-2; D is undetermined. The CDR3 consists of 13 residues. Deletions cut 3 bases from V and 6 bases from J, with 11 bases between. Germline V gene sequence: CDR1 SEHNR, CDR2 FQNEAQ (reference sequence). As DNA, the CDR3 is TGTGCCAGCAGCTTGGGGAGTCCCGATGGCTACACCTTC. It encodes CASSLGSPDGYTF.

The V and J genes are TRBV25-1 and TRBJ2-3; 10 bases agree with TRBD2. With V trimmed by 6 bases and J by 2 bases, 5 bases remained unmatched. This CDR3 region has 15 residues. Per germline, CDR1 MGHDK and CDR2 SYGVNS. The CDR3 loop is CASRRAGGTTDTQYF. The CDR3 DNA sequence: TGTGCCAGCAGGCGAGCGGGGGGGACCACAGATACGCAGTATTTT.

This rearrangement joins TRBV11-2 to TRBJ2-7; TRBD1 agrees at 8 bases. V shed 4 bases, J shed 2 bases, and the junction held 4 bases outside the gene matches. Per germline, CDR1 SGHAT and CDR2 FQNNGV. The CDR3 has 14 residues. The CDR3 is CASSSNRGAYEQYF. The CDR3 nucleotides are TGTGCCAGCAGCTCTAACAGGGGGGCCTACGAGCAGTACTTC.

The J gene is TRBJ1-3, the V gene TRBV4-2; tentatively, D is TRBD1 (5 bases). V lost 1 base and J lost 2, with 12 bases in between. CDR1 and CDR2 from the germline V gene are LGHNA and YNFKEQ. The CDR3 is made up of 16 amino acids. CDR3 DNA: TGTGCCAGCAGCCAAGGGACGGCAGGGCCTGGAAACACCATATATTTT. Translated: CASSQGTAGPGNTIYF.

The CDR3 spells CASSFGLAANTGELFF. The CDR3 nucleotides read TGTGCCAGCAGCTTCGGGCTAGCAGCTAACACCGGGGAGCTGTTTTTT. This sequence joins TRBV5-4 and TRBJ2-2; D might be TRBD2 (5 bases). V dropped 2 bases and J dropped 2 bases, with 13 bases sitting between them. This CDR3 spans 16 amino acids. Germline V lookup: CDR1 SGHNT, CDR2 YYREEE (reference sequence).

The CDR3 DNA is TGCAGCGTCGAGGAGGCCCTTAGGACAGATACGCAGTATTTT. Protein: CSVEEALRTDTQYF. The V and J genes are TRBV29-1 and TRBJ2-3; D might be TRBD2 (5 bases). Germline V gene sequence: CDR1 SQVTM, CDR2 ANQGSEA. The ends were cut back, 6 bases at V and 3 bases at J, with 16 bases in the middle. The CDR3 runs 14 residues.

This chain uses TRBV28 with TRBJ2-7; the D gene is possibly TRBD1 (5 bases). Trimming left V 6 bases short and J 2 bases short, with 8 bases between. This CDR3 is 12 amino acids long. Germline assignment: CDR1 MDHEN and CDR2 SYDVKM. CDR3 nucleotide sequence: TGTGCCAGCAGCCCAGGGACCTACGAGCAGTACTTC. Amino acids: CASSPGTYEQYF.

The CDR3 loop is CASTTGTAKNTEAFF. The CDR3 DNA reads as TGTGCCAGTACGACTGGGACAGCTAAGAACACTGAAGCTTTCTTT. The gene calls are TRBV19 and TRBJ1-1, with 7 nucleotides matching TRBD1. The CDR3 runs 15 residues. The trim removed 7 bases at V and 1 base at J, leaving 9 bases unmatched. CDR1 and CDR2 from the germline V gene are LNHDA and SQIVND (reference sequence).

The CDR3 coding sequence is TGTGCCAGCAGTTTACGGGACAGGCGTGTCAATGAAAAACTGTTTTTT. Amino acids: CASSLRDRRVNEKLFF. The V and J genes are TRBV28 and TRBJ1-4; 8 bases are shared with TRBD1. Germline loops: CDR1 MDHEN, CDR2 SYDVKM. The CDR3 is 16 amino acids. V lost 2 bases, J lost 5 bases, and 7 bases stayed unmatched.

The chain employs TRBV21-1 and TRBJ2-1; TRBD2 is taken as the D call from the table, unchecked against the DNA. TRBV21-1 is labeled a pseudogene. CDR3 size: 15 residues. CDR3 residues: CASRVPPGGPDEQFF. As DNA, the CDR3 is TGTGCCAGCAGGGTCCCACCGGGAGGGCCTGATGAGCAGTTCTTC.

Only one count was recorded for this clone. V usage is TRBV3-1 (or the pseudogene TRBV3-2) and J usage is TRBJ1-3, with TRBD1 matching 7 bases. Germline-derived CDR1 and CDR2 are LGHDT and YNNKEL (reference sequence). The CDR3 has 15 residues. J gave up 4 bases and V 5 bases, and 8 bases lay outside the gene matches. The CDR3 spells CASSETGIGGNTIYF. In DNA, the CDR3 is TGTGCCAGCAGCGAGACAGGGATAGGAGGAAACACCATATATTTT.

The V gene is TRBV4-1, the J gene TRBJ2-4, with D tentatively TRBD2 (6 bases). The CDR3 consists of 16 residues. Trimming removed 3 bases at V and 8 bases at J, with 20 bases between. Germline CDR1 MGHRA, CDR2 YSYEKL. The CDR3 DNA is TGCGCCAGCAGCCACCCAGGCCGGGGCGGGGTTGACATTCAGTACTTC. Encoded protein: CASSHPGRGGVDIQYF.

The chain employs TRBV28 and TRBJ1-2, with D unclear. V lost 0 bases to trimming and J lost 1 base, with 9 bases between them. The CDR3 sequence is 15 residues long. Germline CDR1 reads MDHEN; CDR2 reads SYDVKM. Written as DNA, the CDR3 is TGTGCCAGCAGTTTATGGGGCCTCCTTAACTATGGCTACACCTTC. Protein sequence: CASSLWGLLNYGYTF.

This sequence joins TRBV6-5 and TRBJ2-1, with D perhaps TRBD2 (6 bases). Germline lookup yields CDR1 MNHEY and CDR2 SVGAGI. The V end was cut by 4 bases, the J end by 15 bases, with 16 bases between. CDR3 length equals 12 residues. Here the CDR3 DNA reads TGTGCCAGCAGTTCCACGACTAGAGCATCGTTCTTC. Translation: CASSSTTRASFF.

V and J are TRBV6-5 and TRBJ1-2, with 7 bases aligning to TRBD1. With V trimmed by 6 bases and J by 4 bases, 8 bases remained unmatched. The V gene's germline CDR1 is MNHEY and CDR2 SVGAGI. The CDR3 is 14 residues long. The CDR3 is CASRTTGDVYGYTF. DNA of the CDR3: TGTGCCAGCAGAACCACAGGGGACGTCTATGGCTACACCTTC.